This TCR beta chain appears in the sequencing data of a study of blood T cell repertoires in COVID-19. The CDR3 runs 14 residues. V gave up 6 bases and J gave up 4 bases, with 15 bases separating them. From germline, CDR1 is MNHEY and CDR2 SVGAGI. TCRdb keeps only in-frame clones here, not all; method: immunoSEQ multiplex PCR. The table lists approximately 150,000 clones, less than 90% of them singletons. The sample was peripheral blood. The TCR originated in a human donor with COVID-19, enrolled during active disease. The donor label of this sample is uncertain. This chain uses TRBV6-5 with TRBJ1-1; D unresolved. The CDR3 region is CASRPIGESTEAFF. CDR3 DNA: TGTGCCAGCAGACCGATCGGGGAGAGCACTGAAGCTTTCTTT.